The 16 T cell receptor beta chains below come from one sample, sequenced in a study of identical twins. TCRdb analysed the 5' RACE reads with MiXCR anew, one entry per CDR3 protein. Here the sample spans hundreds of thousands of distinct CDR3 sequences, 15% to 20% being singletons. In addition, the sample was reused for a study of T cells expressing NK-cell markers.

Sequencing was carried out using PBMCs. The receptors were gathered from a woman between 18 and 29 years old in good health.

There are a few counts of this clonotype. V and J are TRBV9 and TRBJ2-3; 7 nucleotides line up with TRBD1. The V segment lost 3 bases and the J segment 1 base; nucleotides outside the gene matches: 5. This CDR3 has 15 amino acids. CDR1 is SGDLS, CDR2 YYNGEE, per germline. The CDR3 reads CASSDFDRGTDTQYF. Written as DNA, the CDR3 is TGTGCCAGCAGCGACTTCGACAGGGGCACAGATACGCAGTATTTT.

This chain uses TRBV7-9 with TRBJ2-7, with D maybe TRBD1 (5 bases). The germline CDR1 and CDR2 sequences are SEHNR and FQNEAQ (reference sequence). V lost 7 bases and J lost 3, with 13 bases in between. CDR3 size: 13 residues. CDR3 sequence reads: CASTGRELYEQYF. CDR3 nucleotide sequence: TGTGCCAGCACTGGCAGGGAACTCTACGAGCAGTACTTC.

This clonotype was counted only a few times. This chain connects TRBV27 to TRBJ1-5, with D possibly matching TRBD1 (6 bases). Germline V lookup: CDR1 MNHEY, CDR2 SMNVEV (reference sequence). The CDR3 has 15 residues. V was trimmed by 7 bases and J by 6 bases, leaving 19 bases between them. The DNA of the CDR3 is TGTGCCAGCACTCCGGGGGGCGACAAGCGTCAGCCCCAGCATTTT. This codes for CASTPGGDKRQPQHF.

CDR3 DNA: TGTGCCAGCAGCCAGCGGGTGGATGGAAACACCATATATTTT. It codes for CASSQRVDGNTIYF. This rearrangement joins TRBV6-1 to TRBJ1-3, with D hard to call. Germline V gene sequence: CDR1 MNHNS, CDR2 SASEGT. Trimming left V 6 bases short and J 3 bases short, with 12 bases between. This CDR3 is built from 14 residues.

In this sample, this clonotype turned up once. This chain joins TRBV5-1 and TRBJ2-3, with TRBD1 matching 10 bases. This CDR3 contains 15 residues. Trimming removed 4 bases from V and 5 bases from J; junction bases left unmatched: 7. CDR1 and CDR2 from the germline V gene are SGHRS and YFSETQ. CDR3 coding DNA: TGCGCCAGCAGCGGGGGGACAGGGGCGGGAGATACGCAGTATTTT. It is translated as CASSGGTGAGDTQYF.

V gene TRBV9 combines with J gene TRBJ2-1; 10 bases are a match to TRBD2. J was trimmed by 5 bases and V by 0 bases; bases with no gene match: 5. Germline V lookup: CDR1 SGDLS, CDR2 YYNGEE. The CDR3 extends over 16 amino acids. CDR3 DNA sequence: TGTGCCAGCAGCGTAGCCCCAACTAGCGGGGACAATGAGCAGTTCTTC. Its translation is CASSVAPTSGDNEQFF.

There are a few counts of this clonotype. The genes are TRBV12-5 and TRBJ2-1; no clear D. This CDR3 region has 15 residues. V was cut by 1 base and J by 0 bases, with 7 bases left in between. The germline V gene encodes CDR1 LGHNT and CDR2 FRNRAP. For the CDR3, the DNA is TGTGCTAGTGGTTTGGGAGAGTTCTCCTACAATGAGCAGTTCTTC. This codes for CASGLGEFSYNEQFF.

This clonotype was picked up a small number of times. The J gene is TRBJ2-3, the V gene TRBV20-1; 7 nucleotides agree with TRBD1. This CDR3 spans 15 amino acids. After removal of 3 bases from V and 3 bases from J, the junction contained 9 bases not matched to a gene. Looked up from germline, CDR1 is DFQATT and CDR2 is SNEGSKA (reference sequence). The CDR3 DNA reads as TGCAGTGCTAGGAAACCGGGACAGCGAACAGATACGCAGTATTTT. Translated, it gives CSARKPGQRTDTQYF.

This clonotype was observed a few times. V and J are TRBV3-1 and TRBJ2-1; tentatively, D is TRBD2 (6 bases). Trimming removed 0 bases at V and 6 bases at J, with 15 bases between. CDR1 LGHDT and CDR2 YNNKEL come from the germline V gene (reference sequence). The CDR3 is 16 amino acids. CDR3: CASSQDYGGGGNEQFF. In nucleotides, the CDR3 is TGTGCCAGCAGCCAAGATTACGGGGGTGGGGGCAATGAGCAGTTCTTC.

This chain uses TRBV5-1 with TRBJ2-7; no reliable D call. Germline lookup yields CDR1 SGHRS and CDR2 YFSETQ. The CDR3 has 14 amino acids. Trimming took off 4 bases at V and 3 bases at J, with 14 bases between the two ends. CDR3 DNA sequence: TGCGCCAGCAGCCCTGTGGCCAGAGACTACGAGCAGTACTTC. Translation: CASSPVARDYEQYF.

The gene calls are TRBV20-1 and TRBJ1-2; D is ambiguous. The CDR3 runs 12 residues. V lost 5 bases, J lost 0 bases, and 7 bases lay in between. Germline assignment: CDR1 DFQATT and CDR2 SNEGSKA (reference sequence). The CDR3: CSALRANYGYTF. For the CDR3, the DNA is TGCAGTGCTCTCCGAGCTAACTATGGCTACACCTTC.

This clonotype was counted only a few times. The chain couples TRBV5-1 to TRBJ2-2; 7 nucleotides match TRBD2. The CDR3 has 16 amino acids. Germline loops: CDR1 SGHRS, CDR2 YFSETQ. V shed 1 base and J 4 bases; nucleotides not matched to a gene: 7. The CDR3 protein is CASSLPRRESTGELFF. Written as DNA, the CDR3 is TGCGCCAGCAGCTTGCCCCGGCGGGAGAGCACCGGGGAGCTGTTTTTT.

This clonotype was counted a few times. The rearrangement joins TRBV5-1 to TRBJ2-5; possible D gene TRBD2, 5 bases. This CDR3 comprises 16 residues. In germline, CDR1 is SGHRS, CDR2 YFSETQ. The ends were cut back, 4 bases at V and 1 base at J, with 17 bases in the middle. CDR3 loop: CASSPLLIAIQETQYF. Here the CDR3 DNA reads TGCGCCAGCAGCCCCCTATTAATAGCGATCCAAGAGACCCAGTACTTC.

The CDR3 nucleotides are TGCGCCAGCAACCCGTTAACCCGGATAGCGGGGCTCTACAATGAGCAGTTCTTC. Translating it yields CASNPLTRIAGLYNEQFF. The chain employs TRBV5-1 and TRBJ2-1; 8 bases line up with TRBD2. With 6 bases clipped from V and 3 bases from J, the junction kept 17 bases outside the gene matches. Germline CDR1 is SGHRS and CDR2 is YFSETQ. The CDR3 length is 18 residues.

This clonotype was recorded a few times. V and J are TRBV4-3 and TRBJ2-7; TRBD2 matches 7 bases. Looked up from germline, CDR1 is LGHNA and CDR2 is YSLEER. The CDR3 runs 16 residues. The trim removed 3 bases at V and 0 bases at J, leaving 8 bases unmatched. For the CDR3, the DNA is TGCGCCAGCAGCCAGATCTTCCGCGGGAGCTCCTACGAGCAGTACTTC. Translated: CASSQIFRGSSYEQYF.

The rearrangement uses TRBV20-1 and TRBJ2-7, with D perhaps being TRBD1 or TRBD2 (5 bases each). This CDR3 has 13 residues. The germline V gene encodes CDR1 DFQATT and CDR2 SNEGSKA (reference sequence). The V gene lost 6 bases and the J gene lost 2 bases, with 14 bases spanning the gap. This CDR3 reads CSARETHAYEQYF. The CDR3 bases are TGCAGTGCCAGGGAGACCCACGCCTACGAGCAGTACTTC.